What follows are 7 T cell receptor beta chains derived from one specimen sequenced in a study of T cell changes during pregnancy in multiple sclerosis. The protocol was immunoSEQ multiplex PCR, while the TCRdb copy is restricted to in-frame clones and leaves out a portion. The table shows some 39,000 clones, with around 90% occurring only once. Sequences were derived from CD4+ T cells from peripheral blood mononuclear cells, sampled in the second trimester of pregnancy. The receptors were sampled from a female donor in good health, enrolled as a control in a pregnancy study.

J is TRBJ2-5 and V is TRBV28; TRBD1 is a possible D gene (5 bases). Germline loops: CDR1 MDHEN, CDR2 SYDVKM. The CDR3 contains 11 residues. V gave up 11 bases and J gave up 0 bases, with 7 bases separating them. CDR3 nucleotides: TGTGCCTCGACAGACCAAGAGACCCAGTACTTC. Translation: CASTDQETQYF. The whole variable domain, remainder taken from reference TRBV28 and TRBJ2-5, is DVKVTQSSRYLVKRTGEKVFLECVQDMDHENMFWYRQDPGLGLRLIYFSYDVKMKEKGDIPEGYSVSREKKERFSLILESASTNQTSMYLCASTDQETQYFGPGTRLLVL.

The chain recombines TRBV7-2 with TRBJ2-3; 7 nucleotides agree with TRBD1. The CDR3 extends over 14 amino acids. Germline V CDR1 and CDR2: SGHTA, FQGNSA. Unmatched junction bases numbered 2, after V lost 1 base and J lost 4 bases. CDR3 sequence (DNA): TGTGCCAGCAGCTTAGGACAGGGTCCAGATACGCAGTATTTT. This sequence encodes CASSLGQGPDTQYF.

The chain uses TRBV6-5 and TRBJ1-1; D not certain. CDR1 is MNHEY and CDR2 is SVGAGI in the germline V gene. This CDR3 contains 14 residues. Trimming removed 2 bases from V and 1 base from J, with 8 bases in between. The CDR3 here is CASSYRSENTEAFF. The CDR3 DNA follows: TGTGCCAGCAGTTACCGCTCAGAGAACACTGAAGCTTTCTTT.

This chain connects TRBV19 to TRBJ1-5, with a possible D match to TRBD1 (6 bases). The CDR3 covers 16 residues. V dropped 4 bases and J dropped 0 bases, with 13 bases sitting between them. Germline V gene lookup returns CDR1 LNHDA and CDR2 SQIVND (reference sequence). CDR3 bases: TGTGCCAGTAGTAGGGGGCTCCTATATAGCAATCAGCCCCAGCATTTT. This encodes CASSRGLLYSNQPQHF.

This chain uses TRBV11-2 with TRBJ1-4, with 8 bases matching TRBD1. V was pared by 5 bases and J by 14 bases, with 10 bases of the junction left unmatched. Germline values: CDR1 SGHAT, CDR2 FQNNGV. The CDR3 has 13 residues. The CDR3 sequence: CASSPGTGLGLFF. The CDR3 DNA reads as TGTGCCAGCAGCCCAGGGACAGGCTTAGGGCTGTTTTTT.

The rearrangement links TRBV2 to TRBJ2-7, with 9 bases identical to TRBD1. V was clipped by 7 bases and J by 6 bases; unmatched bases: 13. Germline V lookup: CDR1 SNHLY, CDR2 FYNNEI. This CDR3 is 15 amino acids long. The CDR3 reads CASIFDGQGPLEQYF. CDR3 coding DNA: TGTGCCAGCATTTTTGACGGACAGGGGCCTCTCGAGCAGTACTTC.

This sequence joins TRBV28 and TRBJ1-2; possibly TRBD1 for D (6 bases). The CDR3 totals 14 residues. With 8 bases removed from V and 7 bases from J, the gap between germline ends came to 20 bases. Germline assignment: CDR1 MDHEN and CDR2 SYDVKM. CDR3 in amino acids: CASAQRGREVGYTF. CDR3 DNA: TGTGCCAGCGCCCAGAGGGGGAGGGAAGTTGGCTACACCTTC.